The sequence of this T cell receptor (beta chain) was determined in a study of blood T cell repertoires in COVID-19. Assay used: immunoSEQ multiplex PCR; TCRdb lists only in-frame clones, some missing. The sample lists about 200,000 clones, around 90% occurring once. The CDR3 loop spans 14 amino acids. Germline V gene data show CDR1 as ENHRY and CDR2 as SYGVKD. V lost 4 bases and J lost 5, with 12 bases in between. The material sequenced was peripheral blood. This TCR derives from a man between 45 and 60 years old with acute or convalescent COVID-19. The rearrangement links TRBV10-3 to TRBJ1-5; D might be TRBD1 (6 bases). CDR3 in DNA: TGTGCCATCAGTGGGCAGGGGCGGGATCAGCCCCAGCATTTT. The encoded protein is CAISGQGRDQPQHF.